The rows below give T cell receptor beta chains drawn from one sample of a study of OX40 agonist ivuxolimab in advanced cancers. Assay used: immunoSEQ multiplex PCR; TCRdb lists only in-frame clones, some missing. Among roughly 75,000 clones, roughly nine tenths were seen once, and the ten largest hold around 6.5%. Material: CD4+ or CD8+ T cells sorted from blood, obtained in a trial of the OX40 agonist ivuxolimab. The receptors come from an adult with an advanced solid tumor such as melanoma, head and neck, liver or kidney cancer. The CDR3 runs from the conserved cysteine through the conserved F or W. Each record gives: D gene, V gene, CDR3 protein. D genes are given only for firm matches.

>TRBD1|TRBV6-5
CASSYGDSQETQYF
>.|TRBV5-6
CASTQAMQFFQETQYF
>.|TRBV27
CASLGTPAADTQYF
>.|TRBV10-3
CAIWRGGISEAFF
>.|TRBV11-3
CASSLIRGRVTEAFF
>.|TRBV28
CASSLDVRGFDSPLHF
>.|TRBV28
CASARTDMNTEAFF
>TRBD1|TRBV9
CASSATGSDTQYF
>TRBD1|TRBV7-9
CASSPTGGLRAFF
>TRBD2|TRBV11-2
CASSLTTSGGAPRETQYF
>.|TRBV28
CASSRTDTQYF
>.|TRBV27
CASTHTDTQYF
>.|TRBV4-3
CASSQDYNQGGQPQHF
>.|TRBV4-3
CASSQDYGGLRTALSGNTIYF
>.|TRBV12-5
CASGLTYSNQPQHF
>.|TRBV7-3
CASSLYQGPYGYTF
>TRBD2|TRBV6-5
CASSPIAGASEQYF
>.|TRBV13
CASSLGLQGTGELFF
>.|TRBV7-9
CASSPFSSYEQYF
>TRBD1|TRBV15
CATSRDRQGGNTEAFF
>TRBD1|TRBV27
CASSLYRGSEAFF
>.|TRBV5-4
CASSLGYEQYF
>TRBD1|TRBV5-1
CASSVVGDSTDTQYF
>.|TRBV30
CAWSSGGEQYF
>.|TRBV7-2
CASSLGKYQETQYF
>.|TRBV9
CASSLEDSVNTEAFF
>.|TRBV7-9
CASSSRANTEAFF
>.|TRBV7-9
CASSHPVQNSYEQYF